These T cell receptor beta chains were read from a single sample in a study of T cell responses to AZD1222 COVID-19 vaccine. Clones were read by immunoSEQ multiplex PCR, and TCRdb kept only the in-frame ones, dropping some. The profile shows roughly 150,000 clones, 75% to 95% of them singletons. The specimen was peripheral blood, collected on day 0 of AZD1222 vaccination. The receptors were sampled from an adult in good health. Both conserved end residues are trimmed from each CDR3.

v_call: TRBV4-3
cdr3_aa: ASSQAYPGLAGELF

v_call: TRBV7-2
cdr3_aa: ASSFFLADTGELF

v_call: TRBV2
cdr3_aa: ASSEGTGVNTEAF

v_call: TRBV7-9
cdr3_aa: ASSYLRGAGNTIY

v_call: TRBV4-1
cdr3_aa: ASSQGGLRRSDQYEQY

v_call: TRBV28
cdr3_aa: ASSLIRGLGTGELF

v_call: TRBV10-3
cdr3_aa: AISEEMNQPQH

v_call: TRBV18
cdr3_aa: ASSRLGLGSNTEAF

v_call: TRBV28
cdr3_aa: ASSGTRNLRLSKLF

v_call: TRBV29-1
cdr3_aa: SVEDRGNTEAF

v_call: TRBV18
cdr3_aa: ASSPYEDQPQH

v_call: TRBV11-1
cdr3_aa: ASSNQGGTDTQY

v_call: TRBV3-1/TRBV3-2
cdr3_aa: ASSSTRGQGEQY